This T cell receptor beta chain was profiled in a study of shared clonotypes between healthy human individuals. In this sample, this clone turned up once. Its antigen is unknown. Roughly 200 ng DNA, about 33,000 T cell genomes, went into each sorted-subset replicate PCR. The assay was immunoSEQ multiplex PCR, and TCRdb's table has in-frame clones only and misses some. The table includes some 2,100,000 clones, 95% detected once. Study-wide results and caveats: Compared with clonotypes that all four donors shared, non-shared clonotypes had lower generation probabilities.

This clonotype was sampled from a man younger than 35 in good health. The sample was naive CD4+ T cells sorted from blood. The subset: CD45RA+ positively selected.

The CDR3 DNA reads as TGTGCCTGGATACCCGATTATAATTCACCCCTCCACTTT. Its translation: CAWIPDYNSPLHF. The chain joins TRBV30 to TRBJ1-6; D call uncertain. CDR3 length equals 13 residues. In germline, CDR1 is GTSNPN, CDR2 SVGIG (reference sequence). Between the trimmed V and J ends, which lost 4 bases and 4 bases, there was a span of 8 bases.